This passage covers 9 T cell receptor beta chains from one sample sequenced in a study of T-cell reconstitution after alpha-beta-depleted transplantation in children. Unique molecular identifiers were incorporated when the TCRbeta library was constructed. Via MiXCR, TCRdb re-called the PCR reads, giving one row per CDR3 protein. The table shows fewer than 550,000 distinct CDR3 sequences, with approximately 10% occurring only once. The starting material was PBMCs, mostly from graft donor cells, obtained 180 days after TCRalphabeta/CD19-depleted stem cell transplant. The receptors shown here come from a female patient aged 2-9 years who had a stem cell transplant for aplastic anemia, so the T cells may come from the graft donor.

This clonotype appeared a few times. The chain is built from TRBV7-9 and TRBJ2-5; D unresolved. V dropped 6 bases and J dropped 4 bases, with 15 bases sitting between them. Germline-derived CDR1 and CDR2 are SEHNR and FQNEAQ (reference sequence). This CDR3 is 14 amino acids long. The CDR3 here is CASRFSSSGETQYF. CDR3 coding DNA: TGTGCCAGCAGGTTTAGTAGCTCAGGAGAGACCCAGTACTTC.

This clonotype was seen only a few times. V and J are TRBV12-3 or TRBV12-4 and TRBJ2-3; tentatively, D is TRBD1 (6 bases). The CDR3 runs to 14 residues. Trimming stripped 6 bases from V and 1 base from J, with 11 bases between. The CDR3 protein is CASRFSGGTDTQYF. The CDR3 DNA sequence: TGTGCCAGCAGGTTTTCAGGGGGCACAGATACGCAGTATTTT.

The chain carries TRBV5-6 and TRBJ2-1; weak D call: TRBD2 (5 bases). CDR1 is SGHDT and CDR2 is YYEEEE in the germline V gene. The CDR3 loop spans 16 amino acids. The V end lost 6 bases, the J end lost 4 bases, and 20 bases lay between the germline ends. CDR3 sequence reads: CASTRSAGLSYNEQFF. The CDR3 nucleotides are TGTGCCAGCACCCGAAGCGCCGGACTGAGTTACAATGAGCAGTTCTTC.

This clonotype has a handful of counts. The V and J genes are TRBV9 and TRBJ2-1; no clear D. There are 18 residues in the CDR3. The germline V and J ends were trimmed by 4 bases and 0 bases, with 20 bases remaining between them. The germline V gene encodes CDR1 SGDLS and CDR2 YYNGEE. The chain's CDR3 is CASSPRVWRTASYNEQFF. The CDR3 DNA is TGTGCCAGCAGCCCCCGAGTCTGGCGTACAGCCTCCTACAATGAGCAGTTCTTC.

This clonotype was detected only a few times. The chain recombines TRBV20-1 with TRBJ2-1; D unresolved. This CDR3 contains 13 residues. V was cut by 6 bases and J by 2 bases, with 11 bases left in between. Germline V lookup: CDR1 DFQATT, CDR2 SNEGSKA (reference sequence). CDR3 nucleotide sequence: TGCAGTGCCCAATCAGGTACCTACAATGAGCAGTTCTTC. Translation gives CSAQSGTYNEQFF.

In its sample, this clonotype was seen a few times. The chain carries TRBV6-2 or TRBV6-3 and TRBJ2-2; 11 bases are a match to TRBD1. Trimming took 5 bases from V and 6 from J; bases not matched to a gene: 8. Germline V gene lookup returns CDR1 MNHEY and CDR2 SVGEGT. There are 16 residues in the CDR3. The chain's CDR3 is CASSPGRTGGSGELFF. Here the CDR3 DNA reads TGTGCCAGCAGTCCAGGACGGACAGGGGGCTCCGGGGAGCTGTTTTTT.

This clonotype came up a few times. This rearrangement joins TRBV15 to TRBJ2-7; D might be TRBD1 (5 bases). Trimming pared 3 bases from V and 2 bases from J, leaving 8 bases between. Germline assignment: CDR1 LNHNV and CDR2 YYDKDF (reference sequence). The CDR3 consists of 13 residues. In DNA form, the CDR3 reads TGTGCCACCAGCAGGTCGGACACCTACGAGCAGTACTTC. Its translation: CATSRSDTYEQYF.

This chain joins TRBV5-6 and TRBJ2-2, with unresolved D. Trimming left V 3 bases short and J 6 bases short, with 9 bases between. The CDR3 is 13 residues long. Germline assignment: CDR1 SGHDT and CDR2 YYEEEE. CDR3 residues: CASSSEAAGELFF. The CDR3 region has the DNA TGTGCCAGCAGCTCCGAGGCGGCCGGGGAGCTGTTTTTT.

The sample holds many counts of this clonotype. CDR3 nucleotides: TGCAGCGTTGAATTGTCCCGGAGCACAGATACGCAGTATTTT. Encoded protein: CSVELSRSTDTQYF. V is TRBV29-1 and J is TRBJ2-3; no definite D call. Germline loops: CDR1 SQVTM, CDR2 ANQGSEA. The CDR3 is made up of 14 amino acids. V was clipped by 2 bases and J by 0 bases, with 9 bases between them.